A single T cell receptor beta chain is shown here with its context. The antigen remains undetermined. The data originate from a study of beta chain features in type 1 diabetes. For the study at large: Comparable age, gender and cell yields were observed in patients relative to healthy donors.

Study-level findings and limits: Patients with Type 1 diabetes showed moderately but significantly shorter TCRB CDR3s in all four CD4+ subsets.

The whole isolated RNA underwent reverse transcription, so sequencing captured expressed TCRB transcripts. The protocol was immunoSEQ multiplex PCR, while the TCRdb copy is restricted to in-frame clones and leaves out a portion. Counted here are fewer than 200,000 clones, 10% occurring once; the ten biggest clones make up approximately 0.46%. Blood was collected once per donor into heparin, averaging about 100 mL. The sequence was obtained from a man aged 30 to 39 with type 1 diabetes. Material: central memory CD4+ T cells from blood.

The CDR3 nucleotides read TGTGCCAGCAGACTAGCGGGAACCGGGGAGCTGTTTTTT. It encodes CASRLAGTGELFF. V usage is TRBV6-1 and J usage is TRBJ2-2; 10 bases map to TRBD2. Per germline, CDR1 MNHNS and CDR2 SASEGT. The J segment lost 5 bases and the V segment lost 6 bases, leaving 0 bases of the junction unmatched. The length of the CDR3 is 13 residues.